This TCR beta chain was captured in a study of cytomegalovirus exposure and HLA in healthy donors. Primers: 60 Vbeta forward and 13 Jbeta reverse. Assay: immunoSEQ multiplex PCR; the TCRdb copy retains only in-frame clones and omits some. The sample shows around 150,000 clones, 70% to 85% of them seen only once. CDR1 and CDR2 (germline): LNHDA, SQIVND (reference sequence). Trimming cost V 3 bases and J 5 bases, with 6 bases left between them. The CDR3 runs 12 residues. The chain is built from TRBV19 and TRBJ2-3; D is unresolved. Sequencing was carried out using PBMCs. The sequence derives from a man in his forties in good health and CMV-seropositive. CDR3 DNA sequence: TGTGCCAGTAGTATTATCAGAGATACGCAGTATTTT. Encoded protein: CASSIIRDTQYF.